This T cell receptor (beta chain) was captured by sequencing in a study of neoadjuvant anti-PD-1 for oral cavity cancer. The V end lost 6 bases, the J end lost 1 base, and 8 bases lay between the germline ends. This CDR3 contains 13 residues. CDR1 is SGDLS, CDR2 YYNGEE, per germline. Data came from immunoSEQ multiplex PCR; TCRdb stores just in-frame clones and leaves some out. The data contain more than 50,000 clones, around 80% of them singletons. Specimen: PBMCs, collected before nivolumab (anti-PD-1) treatment. This sequence originates from a person aged 35 to 85 with oral cavity squamous cell carcinoma. The chain carries TRBV9 and TRBJ2-1, with D unclear. Here the CDR3 DNA reads TGTGCCAGCACCCCCGCGTCCTACAATGAGCAGTTCTTC. This sequence encodes CASTPASYNEQFF. Using reference TRBV9 and TRBJ2-1 for the parts outside the CDR3, the full variable domain is DSGVTQTPKHLITATGQRVTLRCSPRSGDLSVYWYQQSLDQGLQFLIQYYNGEERAKGNILERFSAQQFPDLHSELNLSSLELGDSALYFCASTPASYNEQFFGPGTRLTVL.